This T cell receptor (beta chain) was obtained from a study of blood T cells in healthy people across ages. Study-wide results and limits: Greater diversity and more naive CD4+ cells were seen in long-lived donors than in aged donors. As age increased, TCR beta diversity per million T cells fell in a roughly linear fashion.

As to this clonotype: What it binds is not known.

This CDR3 region has 17 residues. After removal of 0 bases from V and 2 bases from J, the junction contained 7 bases not matched to a gene. Germline-derived CDR1 and CDR2 are SGHDN and FVKESK. Primed by a sample-barcoded 5' primer and a J-beta primer mix, a second PCR proceeded for about 6 to 11 cycles. A template-switch adaptor that had 12 random nucleotides put a tag on each cDNA molecule. MiXCR was run by TCRdb on the 5' RACE reads, yielding one entry per CDR3 protein. Of hundreds of thousands of distinct CDR3 sequences listed, roughly 26% are singletons. The receptor was derived from a woman at least 80 years old in good health. Specimen: blood. The chain employs TRBV14 and TRBJ2-3, with 8 bases identical to TRBD2. The CDR3 DNA reads as TGTGCCAGCAGCCAAGATCGGGGGGGCCCAAACACAGATACGCAGTATTTT. Protein: CASSQDRGGPNTDTQYF.